A selection of T cell receptor beta chains follows, all from one sample in a study of T-cell reconstitution after alpha-beta-depleted transplantation in children. One entry per CDR3 protein, called by TCRdb with MiXCR from the PCR reads. The table has a few hundred thousand distinct CDR3 sequences, approximately 10% seen once. The specimen comprised peripheral blood, sampled 180 days after TCRalphabeta/CD19-depleted stem cell transplant. The receptors were sampled from a male patient between 2 and 10 years old who had a stem cell transplant for chronic granulomatous disease, so the T cells may come from the graft donor. Both conserved end residues are trimmed from each CDR3. Fields, in order: V gene, J gene, CDR3 protein.

TRBV12-3/TRBV12-4	TRBJ2-3	ASTPPGLRTDTQY
TRBV7-6	TRBJ2-2	ASSKRALGSTGELF
TRBV15	TRBJ2-5	ATSSSRQDSQETQY
TRBV4-1	TRBJ2-5	ASSQEGWNAAGVETQY
TRBV12-3/TRBV12-4	TRBJ2-5	ASLREGSLTETQY
TRBV18	TRBJ2-3	ASSPIRLAIGADTQY
TRBV20-1	TRBJ2-7	SAPGTGAWAYEQY
TRBV29-1	TRBJ2-7	SVWTGGNEQY
TRBV12-3/TRBV12-4	TRBJ2-7	ASSRGAYEQY
TRBV29-1	TRBJ2-5	TAAFSASGTETQY
TRBV20-1	TRBJ2-7	SASTGTTSYEQY
TRBV20-1	TRBJ2-7	SARVRTPSFYEQY
TRBV21-1	TRBJ1-1	ASSKAYLNTEAF
TRBV20-1	TRBJ1-2	SARGGDRASNYGYT
TRBV2	TRBJ2-5	ASAWTVQETQY
TRBV19	TRBJ1-5	ASSILPYQPQH
TRBV6-5	TRBJ2-7	ASSYWGGNNEQY
TRBV28	TRBJ1-5	ASSPGGGGSNQPQH
TRBV28	TRBJ2-1	ASRRDRTRVNEQF
TRBV20-1	TRBJ2-3	SAGDRVEGTDTQY
TRBV10-3	TRBJ1-1	AISEVRGTEAF
TRBV27	TRBJ2-7	ASSFLPSYEQY
TRBV20-1	TRBJ2-6	SAKQGLFAGANVLT
TRBV2	TRBJ2-1	ASRNLGRSAPVQF
TRBV6-2/TRBV6-3	TRBJ1-1	ASSYSGRGRPTEAF
TRBV14	TRBJ2-7	ASSPTGSYGQY
TRBV2	TRBJ2-7	ASSEVAGDSYEQY
TRBV28	TRBJ2-5	ASSIPGAGMTQY
TRBV20-1	TRBJ2-7	SARVRAGSSYEQY
TRBV3-1	TRBJ2-3	ASSQDGAQY
TRBV11-2	TRBJ2-2	ASSYGQGGTGELF
TRBV5-1	TRBJ2-5	ASSALGLAGALGETQY
TRBV6-5	TRBJ2-3	ASSSLAGVSTDTQY
TRBV28	TRBJ1-2	ASSPRLGPYGYT
TRBV6-1	TRBJ2-2	ASSTRGSNTGELF
TRBV5-1	TRBJ2-2	ASSLLGSGELF
TRBV18	TRBJ2-5	ASSPGETQY
TRBV29-1	TRBJ2-7	SVVERSHEQY
TRBV6-2/TRBV6-3	TRBJ2-3	ASSTTNRVLAGYTSTDTQY
TRBV4-3	TRBJ2-1	ASSQGGSSSYNEQF
TRBV6-5	TRBJ2-7	ASSYPRQGRTYEQY
TRBV20-1	TRBJ2-5	SAWTSGSARETQY
TRBV7-6	TRBJ2-7	ASSFGLTNEQY
TRBV12-3/TRBV12-4	TRBJ1-1	ASSFQGVNTEAF
TRBV11-2	TRBJ2-7	ASSLDSGTGGTYPYYEQY
TRBV29-1	TRBJ2-6	SVVSSGANVLT
TRBV18	TRBJ1-1	ASSPLEQGMNTEAF
TRBV10-2	TRBJ1-6	ASKYGLSSYNSPLH
TRBV20-1	TRBJ2-3	SARDSWRLAGGADTQY
TRBV18	TRBJ2-4	ASSPSWGSGKNIQY
TRBV5-5	TRBJ2-2	ASSTGTSGTGELF